These 6 T cell receptor beta chains were sequenced from one sample in a study of T cell repertoires in cytomegalovirus infection. MiXCR was run by TCRdb on the reads, yielding one entry per CDR3 protein. The sample includes 490,000 or so distinct CDR3 sequences, approximately 10% seen only once; the top ten take roughly 10%. The source material was PBMCs. The receptors shown here come from a human donor in good health (CMV status not recorded). Some clones in this sample may be carry-over from other donors' samples.

The sample holds many counts of this clonotype. The V gene is TRBV6-5, the J gene TRBJ2-1; 9 nucleotides line up with TRBD2. Germline V gene lookup returns CDR1 MNHEY and CDR2 SVGAGI. The CDR3 is 17 amino acids. Germline trimming cut 0 bases from V and 0 bases from J; bases unmatched to any gene: 3. Here the CDR3 DNA reads TGTGCCAGCAGTTACTCTATTAGCGGGAGCTCCTACAATGAGCAGTTCTTC. Amino acid sequence: CASSYSISGSSYNEQFF.

The J gene is TRBJ2-3, the V gene TRBV6-5; 7 bases are a match to TRBD2. This CDR3 contains 16 residues. Germline loops: CDR1 MNHEY, CDR2 SVGAGI. The V segment lost 5 bases and the J segment 5 bases; nucleotides outside the gene matches: 13. CDR3 sequence reads: CASSRLSLGGGDTQYF. CDR3 DNA sequence: TGTGCCAGCAGTCGACTATCGCTTGGCGGGGGAGATACGCAGTATTTT.

This clonotype has a handful of counts. This chain joins TRBV4-2 and TRBJ2-1; D might be TRBD2 (6 bases). The ends were cut back, 6 bases at V and 7 bases at J, with 13 bases in the middle. Per germline, CDR1 LGHNA and CDR2 YNFKEQ. This CDR3 has 13 residues. The CDR3 loop reads CASRTSETNEQFF. The CDR3 region has the DNA TGTGCCAGCAGGACTAGTGAGACTAATGAGCAGTTCTTC.

Many counts were recorded for this clonotype. The rearrangement links TRBV24-1 to TRBJ1-5; D not certain. This CDR3 region has 13 residues. Per germline, CDR1 KGHDR and CDR2 SFDVKD. Trimming stripped 6 bases from V and 1 base from J, with 6 bases between. Here the CDR3 reads CATSLQSNQPQHF. The CDR3 DNA reads as TGTGCCACCAGTTTGCAGAGCAATCAGCCCCAGCATTTT.

Ten or more counts support this clonotype. The chain joins TRBV7-9 to TRBJ1-5; 12 bases align to TRBD1. Trimming removed 5 bases from V and 3 bases from J; junction bases left unmatched: 5. Germline CDR1 and CDR2: SEHNR and FQNEAQ (reference sequence). This CDR3 has 16 amino acids. The chain's CDR3 is CASSLGGQGANQPQHF. The CDR3, as DNA: TGTGCCAGCAGCCTCGGGGGACAGGGGGCCAATCAGCCCCAGCATTTT.

This clonotype has ten or more counts. The chain links TRBV7-3 to TRBJ2-3, with 7 bases matching TRBD2. Germline V gives CDR1 SGHTA, CDR2 FQGTGA. The CDR3 extends over 15 amino acids. J was trimmed by 5 bases and V by 3 bases; bases with no gene match: 8. CDR3 nucleotides: TGTGCCAGCAGCTTCTATGGGAGGGCACAAGATACGCAGTATTTT. It yields the protein CASSFYGRAQDTQYF.